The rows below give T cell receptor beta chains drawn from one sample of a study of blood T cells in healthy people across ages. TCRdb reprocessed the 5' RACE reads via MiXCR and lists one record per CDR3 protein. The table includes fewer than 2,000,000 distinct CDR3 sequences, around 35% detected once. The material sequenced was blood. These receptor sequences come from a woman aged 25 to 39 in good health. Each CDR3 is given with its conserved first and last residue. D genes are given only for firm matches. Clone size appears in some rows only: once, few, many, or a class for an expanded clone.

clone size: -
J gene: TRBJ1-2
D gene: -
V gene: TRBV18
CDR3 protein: CASSPGPGANYGYTF
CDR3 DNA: TGTGCCAGCTCACCAGGGCCAGGGGCTAACTATGGCTACACCTTC

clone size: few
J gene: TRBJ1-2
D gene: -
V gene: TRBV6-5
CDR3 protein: CASSRNPNYGYTF
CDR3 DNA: TGTGCCAGCAGTAGGAATCCTAACTATGGCTACACCTTC

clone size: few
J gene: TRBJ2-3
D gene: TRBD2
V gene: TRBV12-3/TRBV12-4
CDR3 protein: CASSAPGGGGTDTQYF
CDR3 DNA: TGTGCCAGCAGTGCCCCTGGCGGGGGGGGCACAGATACGCAGTATTTT

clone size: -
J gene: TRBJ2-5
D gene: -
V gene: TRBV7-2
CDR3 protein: CASSFYWGTRETQYF
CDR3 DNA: TGTGCCAGCAGCTTCTATTGGGGGACAAGGGAGACCCAGTACTTC

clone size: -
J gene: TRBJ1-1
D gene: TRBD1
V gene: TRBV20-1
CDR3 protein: CSAKGSGGSHTEAFF
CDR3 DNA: TGCAGTGCTAAAGGGTCAGGGGGCTCGCACACTGAAGCTTTCTTT

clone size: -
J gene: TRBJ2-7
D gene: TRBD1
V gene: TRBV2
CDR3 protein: CASSKVWTGKYEQYF
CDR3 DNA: TGTGCCAGCAGTAAAGTGTGGACAGGGAAATACGAGCAGTACTTC

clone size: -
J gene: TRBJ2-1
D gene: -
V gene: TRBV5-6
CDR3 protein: CASSLFSDYNEQFF
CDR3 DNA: TGTGCCAGCAGCTTGTTTTCGGATTACAATGAGCAGTTCTTC

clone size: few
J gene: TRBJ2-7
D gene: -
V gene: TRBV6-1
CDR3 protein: CASSPTGPLYEQYF
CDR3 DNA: TGTGCCAGCAGCCCAACAGGGCCCCTCTACGAGCAGTACTTC

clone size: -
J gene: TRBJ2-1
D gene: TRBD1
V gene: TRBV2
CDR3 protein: CASRSATGGATYNEQFF
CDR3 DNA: TGTGCCAGCAGATCCGCTACAGGGGGCGCGACCTACAATGAGCAGTTCTTC

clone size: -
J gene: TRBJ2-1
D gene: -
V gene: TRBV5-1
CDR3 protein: CASSGGLPPGPHNEQFF
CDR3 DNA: TGCGCCAGCAGCGGGGGGCTACCCCCGGGGCCCCACAATGAGCAGTTCTTC

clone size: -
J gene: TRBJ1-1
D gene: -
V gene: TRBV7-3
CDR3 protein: CASSFAGETEAFF
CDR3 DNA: TGTGCCAGCAGCTTCGCAGGGGAAACTGAAGCTTTCTTT

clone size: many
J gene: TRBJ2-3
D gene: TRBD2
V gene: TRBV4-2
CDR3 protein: CASSQDPLAGSDTQYF
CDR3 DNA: TGTGCCAGCAGCCAAGATCCTCTAGCGGGGTCAGATACGCAGTATTTT

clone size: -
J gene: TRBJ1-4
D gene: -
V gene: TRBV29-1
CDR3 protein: CSVEGREDEKLFF
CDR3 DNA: TGCAGCGTTGAAGGCAGGGAAGATGAAAAACTGTTTTTT

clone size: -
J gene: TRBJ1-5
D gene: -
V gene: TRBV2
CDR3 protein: CASSEAGGRWQPQHF
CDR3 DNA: TGTGCCAGCAGTGAAGCAGGGGGGAGGTGGCAGCCCCAGCATTTT

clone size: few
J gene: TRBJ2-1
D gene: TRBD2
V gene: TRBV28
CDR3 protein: CASSLGLAGVTRNYNEQFF
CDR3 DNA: TGTGCCAGCAGTTTGGGTCTAGCGGGAGTAACCCGTAATTACAATGAGCAGTTCTTC

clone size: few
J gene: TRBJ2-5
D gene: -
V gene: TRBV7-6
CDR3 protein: CASSLESWDSQETQYF
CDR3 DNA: TGTGCCAGCAGCTTAGAGTCTTGGGACTCTCAAGAGACCCAGTACTTC

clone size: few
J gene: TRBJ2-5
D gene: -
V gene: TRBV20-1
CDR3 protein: CSASTYRAQETQYF
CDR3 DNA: TGCAGTGCTAGTACCTACAGGGCCCAAGAGACCCAGTACTTC

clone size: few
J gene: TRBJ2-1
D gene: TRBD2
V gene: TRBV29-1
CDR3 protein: CSVVDPGLAGATYNEQFF
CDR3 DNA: TGCAGCGTGGTTGACCCGGGACTAGCGGGGGCTACCTACAATGAGCAGTTCTTC

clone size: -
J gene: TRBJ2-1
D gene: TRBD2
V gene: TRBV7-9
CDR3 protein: CASSFASGGHNEQFF
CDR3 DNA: TGTGCCAGCAGCTTCGCTAGCGGGGGTCACAATGAGCAGTTCTTC

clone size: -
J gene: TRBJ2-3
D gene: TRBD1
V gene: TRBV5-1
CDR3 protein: CASSPDRVKDTQYF
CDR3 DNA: TGCGCCAGCAGCCCGGACAGGGTGAAGGATACGCAGTATTTT

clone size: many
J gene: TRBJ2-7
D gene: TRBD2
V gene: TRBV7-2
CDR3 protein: CASSAPLAGGNEQYF
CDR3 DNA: TGTGCCAGCAGCGCCCCACTAGCGGGAGGTAACGAGCAGTACTTC

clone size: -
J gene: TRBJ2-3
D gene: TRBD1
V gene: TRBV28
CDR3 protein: CASSLLDRGNTQYF
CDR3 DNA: TGTGCCAGCAGTTTATTGGACAGGGGGAATACGCAGTATTTT

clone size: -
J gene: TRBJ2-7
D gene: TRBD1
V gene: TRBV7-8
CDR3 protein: CASSLRTGGWYGQYF
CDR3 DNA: TGTGCCAGCAGCTTACGGACAGGGGGTTGGTACGGGCAGTACTTC

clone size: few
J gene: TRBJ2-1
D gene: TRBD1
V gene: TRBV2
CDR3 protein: CASSEETGGRNEQFF
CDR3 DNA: TGTGCCAGCAGTGAAGAGACAGGGGGGAGGAATGAGCAGTTCTTC

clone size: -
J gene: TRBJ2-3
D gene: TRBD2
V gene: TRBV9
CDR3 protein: CASSAGLAGEGTDTQYF
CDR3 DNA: TGTGCCAGCAGCGCAGGATTAGCGGGAGAAGGCACAGATACGCAGTATTTT

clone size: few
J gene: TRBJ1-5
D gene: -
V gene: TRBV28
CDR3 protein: CASSPQGRYQPQHF
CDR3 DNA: TGTGCCAGCAGTCCACAGGGAAGGTATCAGCCCCAGCATTTT

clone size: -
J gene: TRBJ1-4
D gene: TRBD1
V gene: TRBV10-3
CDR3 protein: CAISSDRGDEKLFF
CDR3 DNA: TGTGCCATCAGTTCGGACAGGGGAGATGAAAAACTGTTTTTT

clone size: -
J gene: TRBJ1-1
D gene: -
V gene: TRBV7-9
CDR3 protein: CASRQDRPNTEAFF
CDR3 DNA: TGTGCCAGCAGGCAGGACAGACCGAACACTGAAGCTTTCTTT

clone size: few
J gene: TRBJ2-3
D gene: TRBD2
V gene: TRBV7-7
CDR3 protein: CASSPRSGAGTDTQYF
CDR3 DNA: TGTGCCAGCAGCCCCCGTAGCGGGGCCGGCACAGATACGCAGTATTTT

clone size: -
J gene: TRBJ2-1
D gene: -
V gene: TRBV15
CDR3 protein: CATSRSLLNRDPRLQQFF
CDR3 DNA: TGTGCCACCAGCAGATCACTTTTAAACCGGGACCCACGTTTACAGCAGTTCTTC

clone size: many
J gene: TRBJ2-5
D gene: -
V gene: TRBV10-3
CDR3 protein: CAISGDRVGGRVTQYF
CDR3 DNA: TGTGCCATCAGTGGGGACCGGGTCGGGGGCCGCGTGACCCAGTACTTC

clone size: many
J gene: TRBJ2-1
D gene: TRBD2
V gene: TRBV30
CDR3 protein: CASTLAGGYNEQFF
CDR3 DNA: TGTGCCAGCACCTTAGCGGGGGGATACAATGAGCAGTTCTTC

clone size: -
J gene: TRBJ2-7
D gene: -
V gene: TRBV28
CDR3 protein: CVSSLWGEQYF
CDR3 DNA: TGTGTCAGCAGTTTATGGGGTGAGCAGTACTTC

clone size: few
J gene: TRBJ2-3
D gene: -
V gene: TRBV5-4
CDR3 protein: CASSLAKWTDLTDTQYF
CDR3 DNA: TGTGCCAGCAGCTTGGCCAAATGGACAGACCTCACAGATACGCAGTATTTT

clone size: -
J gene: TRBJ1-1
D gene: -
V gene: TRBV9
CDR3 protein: CASSVVAGNTEAFF
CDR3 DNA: TGTGCCAGCAGCGTAGTCGCAGGGAACACTGAAGCTTTCTTT

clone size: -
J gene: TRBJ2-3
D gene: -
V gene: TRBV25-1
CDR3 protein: CASSDRRISTDTQYF
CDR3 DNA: TGTGCCAGCAGTGATCGACGGATCAGCACAGATACGCAGTATTTT

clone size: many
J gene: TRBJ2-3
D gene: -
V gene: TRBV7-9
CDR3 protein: CASSKIANTDTQYF
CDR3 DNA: TGTGCCAGCAGCAAAATAGCGAACACAGATACGCAGTATTTT

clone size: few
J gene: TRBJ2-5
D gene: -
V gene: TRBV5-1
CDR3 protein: CASIKRPAGETQYF
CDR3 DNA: TGCGCCAGCATTAAGAGACCCGCCGGGGAGACCCAGTACTTC

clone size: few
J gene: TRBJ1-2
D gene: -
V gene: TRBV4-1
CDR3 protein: CASSQTDRAGVGYTF
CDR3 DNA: TGCGCCAGCAGCCAAACGGATCGGGCAGGGGTTGGCTACACCTTC

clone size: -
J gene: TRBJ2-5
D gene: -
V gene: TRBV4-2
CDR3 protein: CASSQAGGRQETQYF
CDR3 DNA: TGTGCCAGCAGCCAAGCAGGTGGTCGGCAAGAGACCCAGTACTTC

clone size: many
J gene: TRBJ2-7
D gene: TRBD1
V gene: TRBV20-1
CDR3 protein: CSGQGVDYEQYF
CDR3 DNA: TGCAGTGGCCAGGGGGTGGACTACGAGCAGTACTTC

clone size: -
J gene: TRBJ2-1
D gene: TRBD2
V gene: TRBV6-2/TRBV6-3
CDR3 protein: CASSSPLRAGGEQFF
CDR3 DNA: TGTGCCAGCAGTTCTCCCCTTAGAGCGGGGGGAGAGCAGTTCTTC

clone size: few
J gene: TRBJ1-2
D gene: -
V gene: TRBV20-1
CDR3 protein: CSARPRGSYGYTF
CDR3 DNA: TGCAGTGCTAGACCTCGGGGGAGCTATGGCTACACCTTC

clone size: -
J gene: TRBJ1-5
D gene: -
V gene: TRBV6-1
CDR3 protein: CASSRDLSNQPQHF
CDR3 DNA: TGTGCCAGCAGCAGGGACCTTAGCAATCAGCCCCAGCATTTT

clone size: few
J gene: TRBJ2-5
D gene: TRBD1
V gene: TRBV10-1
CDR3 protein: CASSEGPGQGAETQYF
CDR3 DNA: TGCGCCAGCAGTGAGGGGCCGGGACAGGGAGCAGAGACCCAGTACTTC

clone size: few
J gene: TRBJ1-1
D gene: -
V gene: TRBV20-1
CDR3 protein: CSARVQGGGQNTEAFF
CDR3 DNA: TGCAGTGCTAGAGTCCAAGGAGGCGGGCAGAACACTGAAGCTTTCTTT

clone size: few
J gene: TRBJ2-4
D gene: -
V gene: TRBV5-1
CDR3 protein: CASKGENIQYF
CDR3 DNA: TGCGCCAGTAAGGGCGAAAACATTCAGTACTTC

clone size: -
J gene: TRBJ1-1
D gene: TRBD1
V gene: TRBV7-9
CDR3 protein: CASSRDSRTEAFF
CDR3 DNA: TGTGCCAGCAGCAGGGACAGTCGCACTGAAGCTTTCTTT

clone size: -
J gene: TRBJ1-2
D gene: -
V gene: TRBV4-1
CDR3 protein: CASSPTHLNYGYTF
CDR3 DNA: TGCGCCAGCAGCCCGACACACCTAAACTATGGCTACACCTTC

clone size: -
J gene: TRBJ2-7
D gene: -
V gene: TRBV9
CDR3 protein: CASSVDGRRDYEQYF
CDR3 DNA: TGTGCCAGCAGCGTAGACGGTAGAAGGGACTACGAGCAGTACTTC

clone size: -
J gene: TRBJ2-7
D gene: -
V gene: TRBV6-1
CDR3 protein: CASSERRQITTYEQYF
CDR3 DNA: TGTGCCAGCAGTGAAAGACGACAGATAACTACCTACGAGCAGTACTTC

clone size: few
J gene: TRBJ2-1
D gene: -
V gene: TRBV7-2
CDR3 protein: CASSLPQGGKNEQFF
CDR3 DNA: TGTGCCAGCAGCTTACCTCAGGGGGGTAAGAATGAGCAGTTCTTC

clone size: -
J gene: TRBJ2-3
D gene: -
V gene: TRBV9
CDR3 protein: CASSVEGREGDTQYF
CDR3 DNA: TGTGCCAGCAGCGTAGAGGGACGGGAAGGAGATACGCAGTATTTT

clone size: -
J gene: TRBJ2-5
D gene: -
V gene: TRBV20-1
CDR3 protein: CSADGTLGQETQYF
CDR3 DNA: TGCAGTGCGGATGGGACACTGGGACAAGAGACCCAGTACTTC

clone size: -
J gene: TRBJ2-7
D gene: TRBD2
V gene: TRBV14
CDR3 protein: CASSHSSGRGYEQYF
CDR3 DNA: TGTGCCAGCAGCCACTCCAGCGGGAGGGGCTACGAGCAGTACTTC